One sample yielded the 15 T cell receptor beta chains listed below, sequenced in a study of blood T cell repertoires in COVID-19. TCRdb keeps only in-frame clones here, not all; method: immunoSEQ multiplex PCR. The profile covers fewer than 700,000 clones, with about 89% appearing a single time and roughly 7.3% taken by the ten largest. Sample: peripheral blood. These receptors all come from a woman between 50 and 59 years old with COVID-19, enrolled during active disease.

The V gene is TRBV6-5, the J gene TRBJ1-1; D is possibly TRBD1 (6 bases). The CDR3 is made up of 12 amino acids. Germline CDR1 is MNHEY and CDR2 is SVGAGI. Trimming removed 4 bases from V and 7 bases from J, with 10 bases in between. In DNA form, the CDR3 reads TGTGCCAGCAGTTGGGACAAGGTTGAAGCTTTCTTT. It is translated as CASSWDKVEAFF.

In its sample, this clone was seen a few times. The V call is TRBV27, the J call TRBJ1-1; maybe TRBD1 (5 bases). CDR1 and CDR2 (germline): MNHEY, SMNVEV (reference sequence). The length of the CDR3 is 14 residues. Trimming cost V 4 bases and J 0 bases, with 9 bases left between them. The CDR3 reads CASSWGGVNTEAFF. The CDR3 DNA follows: TGTGCCAGCAGTTGGGGAGGGGTGAACACTGAAGCTTTCTTT.

This chain connects TRBV27 to TRBJ1-4; no clear D. The CDR3 contains 14 residues. Trimming left V 5 bases short and J 8 bases short, with 15 bases between. The germline V gene has CDR1 MNHEY and CDR2 SMNVEV (reference sequence). The CDR3 DNA reads as TGTGCCAGCAGTAGGCGGTCGGGATACGAAAAACTGTTTTTT. It specifies CASSRRSGYEKLFF.

The gene calls are TRBV7-9 and TRBJ2-1, with D maybe TRBD1 (5 bases). Looked up from germline, CDR1 is SEHNR and CDR2 is FQNEAQ (reference sequence). V was clipped by 4 bases and J by 8 bases, with 9 bases between them. The CDR3 totals 12 residues. The chain's CDR3 is CASSSDSYEQFF. CDR3 DNA sequence: TGTGCCAGCAGCTCTGACAGTTATGAGCAGTTCTTC.

The chain joins TRBV18 to TRBJ2-1; D is unresolved. The V end lost 3 bases, the J end lost 4 bases, and 10 bases lay between the germline ends. The CDR3 totals 14 residues. Germline CDR1 reads KGHSH; CDR2 reads LQKENI. The CDR3 DNA follows: TGTGCCAGCTCACCGGGCGACCTGTACAATGAGCAGTTCTTC. Its protein is CASSPGDLYNEQFF.

Here the CDR3 reads CASSRRQIPNEQFF. CDR3 coding DNA: TGTGCCAGCAGTCGGCGACAGATTCCCAATGAGCAGTTCTTC. This chain uses TRBV11-3 with TRBJ2-1; D is possibly TRBD1 (5 bases). V gave up 6 bases and J gave up 6 bases, with 15 bases separating them. Germline V gives CDR1 SGHNT, CDR2 YENEEA. The CDR3 totals 14 residues.

J is TRBJ1-1 and V is TRBV12-5; the D gene is possibly TRBD1 (5 bases). CDR3 length equals 16 residues. Trimming took off 0 bases at V and 3 bases at J, with 14 bases between the two ends. CDR1 LGHNT and CDR2 FRNRAP come from the germline V gene. The DNA for the CDR3 is TGTGCTAGTGGTTTGGTACTAGCGGGGGGTGACACTGAAGCTTTCTTT. It is translated as CASGLVLAGGDTEAFF.

The rearrangement links TRBV7-6 to TRBJ2-3; 12 bases are shared with TRBD2. The J segment lost 4 bases and the V segment lost 5 bases, leaving 10 bases of the junction unmatched. CDR1 is SGHVS and CDR2 is FNYEAQ in the germline V gene. The CDR3 has 17 residues. CDR3 sequence (DNA): TGTGCCAGCAGCATAGGCTCTAGCGGGGGGGCTTCAGATACGCAGTATTTT. As protein: CASSIGSSGGASDTQYF.

The V call is TRBV7-2, the J call TRBJ2-3, with 9 bases lining up with TRBD2. Germline V gives CDR1 SGHTA, CDR2 FQGNSA. CDR3 size: 16 residues. V lost 7 bases to trimming and J lost 4 bases; unmatched junction nucleotides: 12. The CDR3 region has the DNA TGTGCCAGCACCCTATTCCTACTAGCGGGCGCAGATACGCAGTATTTT. It specifies CASTLFLLAGADTQYF. Variable domain in full (rest from reference TRBV7-2 and TRBJ2-3): GAGVSQSPSNKVTEKGKDVELRCDPISGHTALYWYRQSLGQGLEFLIYFQGNSAPDKSGLPSDRFSAERTGGSVSTLTIQRTQQEDSAVYLCASTLFLLAGADTQYFGPGTRLTVL.

The rearrangement uses TRBV27 and TRBJ1-4; tentative D call: TRBD1 (6 bases). The CDR3 sequence is 13 residues long. Germline-derived CDR1 and CDR2 are MNHEY and SMNVEV (reference sequence). V lost 5 bases and J lost 8, with 12 bases in between. Here the CDR3 DNA reads TGTGCCAGCAGTCAGGGGCTGAGCGAAAAACTGTTTTTT. Its translation is CASSQGLSEKLFF.

This clone has just one count. The gene calls are TRBV5-5 and TRBJ1-3, with 7 positions matching TRBD1. CDR3 size: 16 residues. The germline CDR1 and CDR2 sequences are SGHKS and YYEKEE (reference sequence). Trimming cost V 4 bases and J 2 bases; bases outside gene matches: 9. CDR3 protein: CASSLSVGTAGNTIYF. CDR3 in DNA: TGTGCCAGCAGCCTCTCGGTAGGGACAGCTGGAAACACCATATATTTT.

This chain connects TRBV6-5 to TRBJ1-2, with 7 bases lining up with TRBD1. The CDR3 length is 13 residues. Germline-derived CDR1 and CDR2 are MNHEY and SVGAGI. The J segment lost 3 bases and the V segment lost 6 bases, leaving 4 bases of the junction unmatched. The CDR3 region is CASSLDRYYGYTF. Here the CDR3 DNA reads TGTGCCAGCAGCCTGGACAGGTACTATGGCTACACCTTC.

V is TRBV29-1 and J is TRBJ1-2; D is possibly TRBD1 (6 bases). This CDR3 has 13 residues. Deletions cut 6 bases from V and 5 bases from J, with 16 bases between. In germline, CDR1 is SQVTM, CDR2 ANQGSEA. The CDR3 loop is CSVGQQDYYGYTF. The CDR3, as DNA: TGCAGCGTCGGACAGCAGGATTATTATGGCTACACCTTC.

CDR3 residues: CASSILQGAEAFF. In DNA, the CDR3 is TGTGCCAGTAGTATTTTACAGGGCGCCGAGGCTTTCTTT. This chain connects TRBV19 to TRBJ1-1; a weak D match, TRBD1 (6 bases). The CDR3 runs 13 residues. Germline CDR1 and CDR2: LNHDA and SQIVND (reference sequence). V gave up 3 bases and J gave up 11 bases, with 16 bases separating them.

Only a few counts were recorded for this clone. This chain joins TRBV29-1 and TRBJ2-4; a possible D gene is TRBD1 (5 bases). From germline, CDR1 is SQVTM and CDR2 ANQGSEA. This CDR3 contains 12 residues. V dropped 6 bases and J dropped 10 bases, with 16 bases sitting between them. The DNA for the CDR3 is TGCAGCGTCTGGGGCGACTCGGGTATTCAGTACTTC. Protein product: CSVWGDSGIQYF.